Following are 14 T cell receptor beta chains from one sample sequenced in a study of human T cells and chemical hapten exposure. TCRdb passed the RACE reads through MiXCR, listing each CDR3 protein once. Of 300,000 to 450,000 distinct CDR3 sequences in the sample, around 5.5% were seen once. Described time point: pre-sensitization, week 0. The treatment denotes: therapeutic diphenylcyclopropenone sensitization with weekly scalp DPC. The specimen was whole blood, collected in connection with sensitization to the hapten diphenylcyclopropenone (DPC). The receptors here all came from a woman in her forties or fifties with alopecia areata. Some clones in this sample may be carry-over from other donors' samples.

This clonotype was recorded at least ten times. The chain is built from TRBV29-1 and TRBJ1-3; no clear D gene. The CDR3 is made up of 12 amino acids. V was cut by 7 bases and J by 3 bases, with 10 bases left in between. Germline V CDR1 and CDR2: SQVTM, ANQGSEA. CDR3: CSGLTVGNTIYF. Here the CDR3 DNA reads TGCAGCGGGCTGACGGTTGGAAACACCATATATTTT.

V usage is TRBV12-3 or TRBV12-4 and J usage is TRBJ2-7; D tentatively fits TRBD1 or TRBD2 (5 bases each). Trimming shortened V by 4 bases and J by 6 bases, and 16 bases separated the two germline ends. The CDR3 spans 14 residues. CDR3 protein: CASSSGTLPGEQYF. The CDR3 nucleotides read TGTGCCAGCAGTTCCGGGACGCTGCCTGGCGAGCAGTACTTC.

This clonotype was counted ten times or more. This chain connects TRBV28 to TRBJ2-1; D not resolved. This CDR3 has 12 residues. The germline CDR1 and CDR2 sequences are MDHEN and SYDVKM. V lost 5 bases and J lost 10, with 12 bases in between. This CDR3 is CASSPRLREQFF. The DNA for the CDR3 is TGTGCCAGCAGTCCCCGCCTCCGGGAGCAGTTCTTC.

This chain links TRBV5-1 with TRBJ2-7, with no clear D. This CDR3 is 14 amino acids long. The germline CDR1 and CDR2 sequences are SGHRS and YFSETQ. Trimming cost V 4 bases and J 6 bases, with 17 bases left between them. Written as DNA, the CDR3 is TGCGCCAGCAGCCCCCAGACTGCCCCTCCCGAGCAGTACTTC. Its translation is CASSPQTAPPEQYF.

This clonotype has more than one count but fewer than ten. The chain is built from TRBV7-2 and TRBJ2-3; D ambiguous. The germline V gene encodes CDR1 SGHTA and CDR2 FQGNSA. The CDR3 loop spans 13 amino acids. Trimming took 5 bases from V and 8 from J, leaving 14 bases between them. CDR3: CASSADPAGTQYF. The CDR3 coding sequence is TGTGCCAGCAGCGCCGATCCGGCAGGTACGCAGTATTTT. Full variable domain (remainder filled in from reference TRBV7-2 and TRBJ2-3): GAGVSQSPSNKVTEKGKDVELRCDPISGHTALYWYRQSLGQGLEFLIYFQGNSAPDKSGLPSDRFSAERTGGSVSTLTIQRTQQEDSAVYLCASSADPAGTQYFGPGTRLTVL.

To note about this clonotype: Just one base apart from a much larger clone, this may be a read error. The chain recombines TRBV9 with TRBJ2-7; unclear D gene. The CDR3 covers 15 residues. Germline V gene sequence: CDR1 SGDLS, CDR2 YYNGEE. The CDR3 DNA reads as TGTGCCAGCGGCGTAGCAGAAACCCAGGCCTACGAGCAGTACTTC. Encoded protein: CASGVAETQAYEQYF.

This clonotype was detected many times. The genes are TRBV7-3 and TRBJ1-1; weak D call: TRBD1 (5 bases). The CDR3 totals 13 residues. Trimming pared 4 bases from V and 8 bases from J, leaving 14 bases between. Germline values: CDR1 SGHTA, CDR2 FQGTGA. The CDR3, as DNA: TGTGCCAGCAGCTCCGGGACTATTTTAGAAGCTTTCTTT. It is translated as CASSSGTILEAFF.

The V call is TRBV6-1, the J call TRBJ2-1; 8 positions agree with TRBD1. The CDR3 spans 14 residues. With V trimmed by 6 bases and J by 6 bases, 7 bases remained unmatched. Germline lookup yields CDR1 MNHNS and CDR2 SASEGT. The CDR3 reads CASRAETGGNEQFF. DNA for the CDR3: TGTGCCAGCAGGGCGGAAACAGGGGGCAATGAGCAGTTCTTC.

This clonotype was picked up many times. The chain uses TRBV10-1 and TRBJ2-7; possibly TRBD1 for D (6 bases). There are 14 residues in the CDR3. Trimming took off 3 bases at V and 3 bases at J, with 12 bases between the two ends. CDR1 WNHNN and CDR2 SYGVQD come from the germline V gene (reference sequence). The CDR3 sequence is CASSDSDRFYEQYF. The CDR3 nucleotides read TGCGCCAGCAGTGATTCAGACAGGTTCTACGAGCAGTACTTC.

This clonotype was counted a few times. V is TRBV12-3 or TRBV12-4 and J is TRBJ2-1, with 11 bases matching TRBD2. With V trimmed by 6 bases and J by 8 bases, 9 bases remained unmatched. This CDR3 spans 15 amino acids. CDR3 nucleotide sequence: TGTGCCAGCAGCCAGTCAACTAGCGGGAGTCATGAGCAGTTCTTC. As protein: CASSQSTSGSHEQFF.

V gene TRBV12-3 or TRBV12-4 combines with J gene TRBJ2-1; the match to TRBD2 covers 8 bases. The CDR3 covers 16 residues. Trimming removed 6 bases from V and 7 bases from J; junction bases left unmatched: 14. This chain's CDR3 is CASSPTGTRKGNEQFF. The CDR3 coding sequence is TGTGCCAGCAGCCCCACGGGGACTAGAAAGGGGAATGAGCAGTTCTTC.

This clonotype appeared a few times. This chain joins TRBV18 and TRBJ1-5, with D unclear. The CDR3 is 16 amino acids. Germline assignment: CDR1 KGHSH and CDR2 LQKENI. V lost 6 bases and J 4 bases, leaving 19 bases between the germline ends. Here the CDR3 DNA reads TGTGCCAGCTCTCCTGCCGCGCGTGGAGGGAATCAGCCCCAGCATTTT. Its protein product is CASSPAARGGNQPQHF.

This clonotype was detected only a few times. CDR3: CASSLPLWGGSGANVLTF. In nucleotides, the CDR3 is TGTGCCAGCAGCCTACCCCTCTGGGGGGGATCCGGGGCCAACGTCCTGACTTTC. The V and J genes are TRBV9 and TRBJ2-6; TRBD2 agrees at 7 bases. V was pared by 4 bases and J by 4 bases, with 14 bases of the junction left unmatched. Germline V gives CDR1 SGDLS, CDR2 YYNGEE. This CDR3 has 18 amino acids. The full variable domain, in which reference TRBV9 and TRBJ2-6 provide the parts outside the CDR3, is DSGVTQTPKHLITATGQRVTLRCSPRSGDLSVYWYQQSLDQGLQFLIQYYNGEERAKGNILERFSAQQFPDLHSELNLSSLELGDSALYFCASSLPLWGGSGANVLTFGAGSRLTVL.

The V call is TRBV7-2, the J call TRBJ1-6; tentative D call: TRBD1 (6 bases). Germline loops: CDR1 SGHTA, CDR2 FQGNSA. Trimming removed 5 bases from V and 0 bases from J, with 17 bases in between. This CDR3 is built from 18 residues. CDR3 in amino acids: CASSLRGGPSSYNSPLHF. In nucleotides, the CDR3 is TGTGCCAGCAGCCTCCGGGGGGGGCCCTCCTCCTATAATTCACCCCTCCACTTT.